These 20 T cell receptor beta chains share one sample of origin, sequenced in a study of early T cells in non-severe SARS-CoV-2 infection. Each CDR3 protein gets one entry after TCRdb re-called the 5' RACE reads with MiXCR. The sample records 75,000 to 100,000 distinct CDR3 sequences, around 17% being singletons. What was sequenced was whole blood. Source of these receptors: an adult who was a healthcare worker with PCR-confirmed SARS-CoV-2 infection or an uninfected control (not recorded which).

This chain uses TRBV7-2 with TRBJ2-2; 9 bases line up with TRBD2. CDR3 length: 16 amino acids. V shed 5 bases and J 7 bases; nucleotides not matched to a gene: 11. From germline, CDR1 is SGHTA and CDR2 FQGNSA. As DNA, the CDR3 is TGTGCCAGCAGCCCCCGGGGCGGGGGGGCCGTCGGGGAGCTGTTTTTT. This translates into CASSPRGGGAVGELFF.

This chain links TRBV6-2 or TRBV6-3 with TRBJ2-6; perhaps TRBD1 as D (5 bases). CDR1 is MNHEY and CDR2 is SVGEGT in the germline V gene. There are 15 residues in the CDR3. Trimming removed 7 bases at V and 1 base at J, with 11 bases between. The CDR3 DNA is TGTGCCAGCATCCCCAGGGTTTCTGGGGCCAACGTCCTGACTTTC. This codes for CASIPRVSGANVLTF.

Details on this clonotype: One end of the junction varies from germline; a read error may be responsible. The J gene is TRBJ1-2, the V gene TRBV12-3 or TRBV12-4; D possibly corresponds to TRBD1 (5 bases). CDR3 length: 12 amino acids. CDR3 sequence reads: CASTRDLYGYTF. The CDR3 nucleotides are TGCGCCAGCACCCGGGACTTGTATGGCTACACCTTC.

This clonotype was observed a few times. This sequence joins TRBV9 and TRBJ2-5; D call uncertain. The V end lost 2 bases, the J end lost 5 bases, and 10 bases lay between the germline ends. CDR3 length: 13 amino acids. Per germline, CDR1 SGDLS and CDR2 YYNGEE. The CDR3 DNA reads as TGTGCCAGCAGCGTGTCTCACCTGGAGACCCAGTACTTC. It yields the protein CASSVSHLETQYF.

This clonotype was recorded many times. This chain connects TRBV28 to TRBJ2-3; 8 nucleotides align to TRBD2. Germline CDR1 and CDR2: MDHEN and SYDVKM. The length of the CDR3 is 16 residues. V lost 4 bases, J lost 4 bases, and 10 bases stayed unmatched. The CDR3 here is CASSWSLAGGSDTQYF. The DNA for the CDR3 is TGTGCCAGCAGTTGGAGCTTGGCGGGGGGCTCAGATACGCAGTATTTT.

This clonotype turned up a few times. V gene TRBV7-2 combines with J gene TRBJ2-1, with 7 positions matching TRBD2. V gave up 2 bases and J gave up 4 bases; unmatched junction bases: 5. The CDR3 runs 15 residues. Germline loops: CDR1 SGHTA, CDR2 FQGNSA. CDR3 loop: CASSLFGGFYNEQFF. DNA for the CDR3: TGTGCCAGCAGCTTATTCGGGGGGTTTTACAATGAGCAGTTCTTC.

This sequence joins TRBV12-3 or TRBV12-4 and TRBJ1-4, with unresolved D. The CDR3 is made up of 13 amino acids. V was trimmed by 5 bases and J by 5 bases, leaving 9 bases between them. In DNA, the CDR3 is TGTGCCAGCAGTAGAACGGTAAATGAAAAACTGTTTTTT. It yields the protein CASSRTVNEKLFF.

DNA for the CDR3: TGTGCCAGTAGTACTTCTAGAGACGTCGATGAGCAGTTCTTC. Its translation is CASSTSRDVDEQFF. The chain employs TRBV19 and TRBJ2-1; D ambiguous. Trimming left V 4 bases short and J 8 bases short, with 15 bases between. The CDR3 sequence is 14 residues long. Germline loops: CDR1 LNHDA, CDR2 SQIVND (reference sequence).

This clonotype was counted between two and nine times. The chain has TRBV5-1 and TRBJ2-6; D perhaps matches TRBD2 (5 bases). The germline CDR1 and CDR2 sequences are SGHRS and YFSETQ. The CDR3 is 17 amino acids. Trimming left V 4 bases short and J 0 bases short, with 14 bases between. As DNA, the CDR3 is TGCGCCAGCAGCCCCGACGGGGTGGACTCTGGGGCCAACGTCCTGACTTTC. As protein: CASSPDGVDSGANVLTF.

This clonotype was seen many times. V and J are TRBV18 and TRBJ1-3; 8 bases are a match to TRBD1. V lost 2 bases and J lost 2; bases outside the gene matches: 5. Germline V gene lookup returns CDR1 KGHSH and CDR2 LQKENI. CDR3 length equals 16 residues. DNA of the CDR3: TGTGCCAGCTCACCAACAGGGGGAGGCACTGGAAACACCATATATTTT. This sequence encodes CASSPTGGGTGNTIYF.

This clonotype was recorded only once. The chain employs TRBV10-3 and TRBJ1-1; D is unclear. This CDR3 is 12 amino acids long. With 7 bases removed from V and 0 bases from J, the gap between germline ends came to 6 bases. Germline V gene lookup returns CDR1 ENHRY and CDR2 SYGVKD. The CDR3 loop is CAITGLNTEAFF. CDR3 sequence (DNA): TGTGCCATCACCGGACTGAACACTGAAGCTTTCTTT.

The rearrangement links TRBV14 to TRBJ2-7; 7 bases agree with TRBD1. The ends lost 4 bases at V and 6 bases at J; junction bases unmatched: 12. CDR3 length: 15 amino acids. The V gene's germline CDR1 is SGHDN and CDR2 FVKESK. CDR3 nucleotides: TGTGCCAGCAGCCCCTCACAGGGGCATTCGGGCGAGCAGTACTTC. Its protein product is CASSPSQGHSGEQYF. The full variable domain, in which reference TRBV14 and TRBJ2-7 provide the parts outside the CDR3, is EAGVTQFPSHSVIEKGQTVTLRCDPISGHDNLYWYRRVMGKEIKFLLHFVKESKQDESGMPNNRFLAERTGGTYSTLKVQPAELEDSGVYFCASSPSQGHSGEQYFGPGTRLTVT.

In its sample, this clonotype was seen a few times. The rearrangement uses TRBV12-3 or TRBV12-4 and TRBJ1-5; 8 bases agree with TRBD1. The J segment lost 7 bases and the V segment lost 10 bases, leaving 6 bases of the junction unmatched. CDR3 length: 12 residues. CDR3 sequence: CANGQGGQPQHF. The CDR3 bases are TGTGCCAACGGACAGGGAGGGCAGCCCCAGCATTTT.

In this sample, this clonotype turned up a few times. The CDR3 reads CASQGYGSSETQYF. The CDR3 DNA sequence: TGTGCCAGCCAGGGCTACGGGAGTTCGGAGACCCAGTACTTC. The genes are TRBV19 and TRBJ2-5; D possibly corresponds to TRBD2 (6 bases). Deletions cut 9 bases from V and 5 bases from J, with 19 bases between. The germline V gene encodes CDR1 LNHDA and CDR2 SQIVND (reference sequence). The CDR3 has 14 amino acids.

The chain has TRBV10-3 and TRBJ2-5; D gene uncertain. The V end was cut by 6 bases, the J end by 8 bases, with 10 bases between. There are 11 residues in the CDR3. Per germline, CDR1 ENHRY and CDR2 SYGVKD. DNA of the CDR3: TGTGCCATCAGCGATGGGGTAACCCAGTACTTC. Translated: CAISDGVTQYF.

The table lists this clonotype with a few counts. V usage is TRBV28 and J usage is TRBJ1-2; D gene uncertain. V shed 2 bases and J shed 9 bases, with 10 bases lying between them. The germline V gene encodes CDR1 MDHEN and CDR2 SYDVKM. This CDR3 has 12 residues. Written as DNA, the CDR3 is TGTGCCAGCAGTTTAAGGGATGGGAGCTACACCTTC. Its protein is CASSLRDGSYTF.

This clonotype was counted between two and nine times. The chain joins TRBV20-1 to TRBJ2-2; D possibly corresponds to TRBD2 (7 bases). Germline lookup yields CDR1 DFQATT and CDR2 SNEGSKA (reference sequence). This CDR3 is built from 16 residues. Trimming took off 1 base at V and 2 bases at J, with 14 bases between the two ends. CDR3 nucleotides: TGCAGTGCTAGAGTAGGGGGGGCAGGCAACACCGGGGAGCTGTTTTTT. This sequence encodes CSARVGGAGNTGELFF.

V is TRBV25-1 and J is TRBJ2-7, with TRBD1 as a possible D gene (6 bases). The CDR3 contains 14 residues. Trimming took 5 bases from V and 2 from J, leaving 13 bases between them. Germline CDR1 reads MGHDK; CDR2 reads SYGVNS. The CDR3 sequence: CASSLMGATYEQYF. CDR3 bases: TGTGCCAGCAGTCTTATGGGGGCCACCTACGAGCAGTACTTC.

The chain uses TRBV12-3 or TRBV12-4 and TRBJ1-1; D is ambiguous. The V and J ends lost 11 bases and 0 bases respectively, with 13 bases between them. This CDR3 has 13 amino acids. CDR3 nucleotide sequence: TGTGCCTGCACCCCGAGCTTGAACACTGAAGCTTTCTTT. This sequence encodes CACTPSLNTEAFF.

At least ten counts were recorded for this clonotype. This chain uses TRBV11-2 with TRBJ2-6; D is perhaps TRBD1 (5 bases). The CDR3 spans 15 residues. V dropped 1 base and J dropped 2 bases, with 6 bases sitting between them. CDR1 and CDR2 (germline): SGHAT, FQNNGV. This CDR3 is CASSLVGPGANVLTF. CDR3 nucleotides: TGTGCCAGCAGCTTAGTGGGGCCTGGGGCCAACGTCCTGACTTTC.